The 13 T cell receptor beta chains below were found in one sample sequenced in a study of cytomegalovirus exposure and HLA in healthy donors. Use of 60 Vbeta and 13 Jbeta primers characterized the PCR. Data came from immunoSEQ multiplex PCR; TCRdb stores just in-frame clones and leaves some out. The data hold 150,000 to 160,000 clones, with 80% observed a single time. What was sequenced was PBMCs. Every receptor here comes from a man younger than 45 in good health and CMV-seropositive.

The gene calls are TRBV27 and TRBJ1-6, with D maybe TRBD1 (6 bases). This CDR3 has 12 residues. V lost 3 bases, J lost 12 bases, and 9 bases lay in between. In germline, CDR1 is MNHEY, CDR2 SMNVEV (reference sequence). The CDR3 DNA sequence: TGTGCCAGCAGTTTTGAAGGGGGACCCCTCCACTTT. It codes for CASSFEGGPLHF.

CDR3 nucleotides: TGTGCCAGCAGCCAGGTAACTAGTAGCAATCAGCCCCAGCATTTT. Amino acids: CASSQVTSSNQPQHF. V and J are TRBV4-2 and TRBJ1-5; no clear D gene. Looked up from germline, CDR1 is LGHNA and CDR2 is YNFKEQ. The CDR3 is made up of 15 amino acids. V gave up 3 bases and J gave up 0 bases, with 9 bases separating them.

In its sample, this clone was seen once. The gene calls are TRBV5-6 and TRBJ1-6; 7 bases are a match to TRBD1. The ends lost 7 bases at V and 10 bases at J; junction bases unmatched: 14. The CDR3 runs to 15 residues. The germline V gene has CDR1 SGHDT and CDR2 YYEEEE. CDR3 DNA sequence: TGTGCCAGCGGCCCATACCAGCGACAGGGCTCACCCCTCCACTTT. Amino acid sequence: CASGPYQRQGSPLHF.

A remark on this clone: Germline is not matched at one junction end, which may reflect a read error. This chain connects TRBV2 to TRBJ2-3; tentatively, D is TRBD1 (5 bases). Germline CDR1 reads SNHLY; CDR2 reads FYNNEI. This CDR3 spans 12 amino acids. The CDR3 DNA follows: TGTGCCAGCAGAAAGGGCACAGGTACGCAGTATTTT. This translates into CASRKGTGTQYF.

The gene calls are TRBV2 and TRBJ2-5, with D perhaps TRBD1 (5 bases). Trimming left V 4 bases short and J 4 bases short, with 16 bases between. The CDR3 spans 15 residues. Germline lookup yields CDR1 SNHLY and CDR2 FYNNEI. This CDR3 reads CASSVDLRVRETQYF. CDR3 DNA sequence: TGTGCCAGCAGTGTCGATCTCAGGGTTAGAGAGACCCAGTACTTC.

The chain is built from TRBV20-1 and TRBJ2-7; D gene unclear. In germline, CDR1 is DFQATT, CDR2 SNEGSKA (reference sequence). V lost 3 bases and J lost 9, with 12 bases in between. The CDR3 is 11 amino acids. CDR3 loop: CSASEAPGQYF. The CDR3 coding sequence is TGCAGTGCTAGTGAAGCCCCGGGGCAGTACTTC.

This chain joins TRBV28 and TRBJ1-6; a weak D match, TRBD1 (6 bases). Per the germline V gene, CDR1 is MDHEN and CDR2 is SYDVKM. The CDR3 loop spans 15 amino acids. The V gene lost 5 bases and the J gene lost 10 bases, with 18 bases spanning the gap. Written as DNA, the CDR3 is TGTGCCAGCAGTAGTTCGGCCAGGGGAAACTCACCCCTCCACTTT. This gives the protein CASSSSARGNSPLHF.

V usage is TRBV4-2 and J usage is TRBJ2-7; TRBD2 is a possible D gene (6 bases). V lost 1 base and J lost 6, with 13 bases in between. The germline V gene encodes CDR1 LGHNA and CDR2 YNFKEQ. The CDR3 covers 14 residues. The CDR3 nucleotides read TGTGCCAGCAGCCAAGTTCCCGGAGGGACCGAGCAGTACTTC. As protein: CASSQVPGGTEQYF.

Regarding this clone: A read error may account for a junction end that differs from germline. This rearrangement joins TRBV7-8 to TRBJ2-7; 9 nucleotides line up with TRBD1. This CDR3 spans 13 amino acids. CDR1 and CDR2 from the germline V gene are SGHVS and FQNEAQ. For the CDR3, the DNA is TGTGCCAGCAGCCCTGACAGGGGGGCCGAGCGGTACTTC. Residues: CASSPDRGAERYF. Variable domain in full (rest from reference TRBV7-8 and TRBJ2-7): GAGVSQSPRYKVAKRGQDVALRCDPISGHVSLFWYQQALGQGPEFLTYFQNEAQLDKSGLPSDRFFAERPEGSVSTLKIQRTQQEDSAVYLCASSPDRGAERYFGPGTRLTVT.

The V gene is TRBV5-4, the J gene TRBJ1-6, with 7 bases identical to TRBD1. The V gene's germline CDR1 is SGHNT and CDR2 YYREEE (reference sequence). The CDR3 is made up of 14 amino acids. Trimming took 1 base from V and 7 from J; bases not matched to a gene: 2. The CDR3 DNA is TGTGCCAGCAGCTTGCAGGGGGTCAATTCACCCCTCCACTTT. It encodes CASSLQGVNSPLHF. The variable domain in full, with the rest retrieved from reference TRBV5-4 and TRBJ1-6, is ETGVTQSPTHLIKTRGQQVTLRCSSQSGHNTVSWYQQALGQGPQFIFQYYREEENGRGNFPPRFSGLQFPNYSSELNVNALELDDSALYLCASSLQGVNSPLHFGNGTRLTVT.

V is TRBV2 and J is TRBJ2-7; 12 nucleotides align to TRBD2. Germline CDR1 is SNHLY and CDR2 is FYNNEI. V gave up 6 bases and J gave up 1 base; unmatched junction bases: 4. This CDR3 is 15 amino acids long. The CDR3 spells CASRLAGGPSYEQYF. The CDR3 DNA sequence: TGTGCCAGCAGACTAGCGGGAGGCCCGTCCTACGAGCAGTACTTC.

The rearrangement joins TRBV11-1 to TRBJ2-1; 11 nucleotides agree with TRBD2. V shed 3 bases, J shed 9 bases, and the junction held 7 bases outside the gene matches. The CDR3 length is 15 residues. Germline values: CDR1 SGHAT, CDR2 FQDESV (reference sequence). DNA for the CDR3: TGTGCCAGCAGCTTGACTAGCGGGACTTCGGGTGAGCAGTTCTTC. Translating gives CASSLTSGTSGEQFF. The full variable domain, in which reference TRBV11-1 and TRBJ2-1 provide the parts outside the CDR3, is EAEVAQSPRYKITEKSQAVAFWCDPISGHATLYWYRQILGQGPELLVQFQDESVVDDSQLPKDRFSAERLKGVDSTLKIQPAELGDSAMYLCASSLTSGTSGEQFFGPGTRLTVL.

The chain links TRBV7-9 to TRBJ2-5; 8 positions agree with TRBD1. Germline CDR1 reads SEHNR; CDR2 reads FQNEAQ (reference sequence). V was clipped by 5 bases and J by 5 bases; unmatched bases: 4. The CDR3 spans 13 residues. The CDR3 DNA reads as TGTGCCAGCAGCCCATGGACAGGGGAGACCCAGTACTTC. It translates to CASSPWTGETQYF.